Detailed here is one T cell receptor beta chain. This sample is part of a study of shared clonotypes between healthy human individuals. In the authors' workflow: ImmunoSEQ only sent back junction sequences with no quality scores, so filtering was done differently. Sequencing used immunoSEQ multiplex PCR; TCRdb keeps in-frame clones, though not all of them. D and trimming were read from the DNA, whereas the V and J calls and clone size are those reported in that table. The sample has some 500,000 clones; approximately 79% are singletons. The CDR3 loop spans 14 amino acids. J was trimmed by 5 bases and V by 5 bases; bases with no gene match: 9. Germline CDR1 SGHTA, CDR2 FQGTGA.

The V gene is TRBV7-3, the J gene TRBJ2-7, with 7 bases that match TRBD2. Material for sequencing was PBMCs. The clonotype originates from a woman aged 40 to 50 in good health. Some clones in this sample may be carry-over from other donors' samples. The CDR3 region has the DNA TGTGCCAGCAGCAATAGAGCGGGACGTGACGAGCAGTACTTC. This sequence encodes CASSNRAGRDEQYF.